A single sample gave rise to the 8 T cell receptor beta chains below, sequenced in a study of T-cell memory formation after mild COVID-19. TCRdb reprocessed the 5' RACE reads with MiXCR, giving one entry per CDR3 protein. The sample has about 81,000 distinct CDR3 sequences, roughly 25% seen once. Sequencing was carried out using PBMCs or a T cell subset sorted from them (not recorded which). These receptors were collected from a man between 18 and 29 years old who had mild COVID-19 (a few samples of this study predate the infection). Cell type and time point are not known.

This clonotype appeared a few times. As DNA, the CDR3 is TGTGCCAGCAGCTCGACACGAGCGGGGGCCTCCACAGATACGCAGTATTTT. It specifies CASSSTRAGASTDTQYF. This chain links TRBV7-9 with TRBJ2-3; 8 nucleotides align to TRBD2. Unmatched junction bases numbered 11, after V lost 4 bases and J lost 2 bases. CDR1 and CDR2 from the germline V gene are SEHNR and FQNEAQ (reference sequence). There are 17 residues in the CDR3.

The chain combines TRBV5-1 with TRBJ2-3; 8 nucleotides align to TRBD1. V lost 3 bases, J lost 4 bases, and 7 bases stayed unmatched. The CDR3 is 15 residues long. Germline V gives CDR1 SGHRS, CDR2 YFSETQ. In nucleotides, the CDR3 is TGCGCCAGCAGCTCCCCGGACAGGGCCCCAGATACGCAGTATTTT. The encoded protein is CASSSPDRAPDTQYF.

This clonotype has ten or more counts. The chain combines TRBV6-2 or TRBV6-3 with TRBJ2-2; D gene uncertain. The CDR3 runs to 13 residues. Trimming pared 5 bases from V and 4 bases from J, leaving 8 bases between. Germline CDR1 reads MNHEY; CDR2 reads SVGEGT. The CDR3 loop reads CASSARPTGELFF. The DNA for the CDR3 is TGTGCCAGCAGTGCCCGCCCCACCGGGGAGCTGTTTTTT.

This clonotype was seen only a few times. The chain has TRBV3-1 and TRBJ1-2; D is possibly TRBD1 (6 bases). There are 12 residues in the CDR3. The germline V and J ends were trimmed by 8 bases and 3 bases, with 10 bases remaining between them. Germline CDR1 is LGHDT and CDR2 is YNNKEL (reference sequence). CDR3 region: CASAQGDYGYTF. In DNA, the CDR3 is TGTGCCAGCGCACAGGGTGACTATGGCTACACCTTC.

V and J are TRBV9 and TRBJ1-1; 8 bases map to TRBD1. Unmatched junction bases numbered 6, after V lost 4 bases and J lost 1 base. Germline CDR1 SGDLS, CDR2 YYNGEE. The CDR3 covers 15 residues. For the CDR3, the DNA is TGTGCCAGCAGCTACGGACAGGGTGGGAACACTGAAGCTTTCTTT. Residues: CASSYGQGGNTEAFF. The variable domain in full, with the rest retrieved from reference TRBV9 and TRBJ1-1, is DSGVTQTPKHLITATGQRVTLRCSPRSGDLSVYWYQQSLDQGLQFLIQYYNGEERAKGNILERFSAQQFPDLHSELNLSSLELGDSALYFCASSYGQGGNTEAFFGQGTRLTVV.

This clonotype was seen only a few times. The rearrangement links TRBV15 to TRBJ1-1, with unresolved D. Germline V CDR1 and CDR2: LNHNV, YYDKDF (reference sequence). Trimming stripped 0 bases from V and 9 bases from J, with 8 bases between. This CDR3 is 12 amino acids long. The CDR3 region is CATSREPGKAFF. In nucleotides, the CDR3 is TGTGCCACCAGCAGAGAGCCTGGGAAAGCTTTCTTT.

This clonotype showed up just a few times. The chain links TRBV12-3 or TRBV12-4 to TRBJ2-4, with unresolved D. Trimming took off 7 bases at V and 6 bases at J, with 13 bases between the two ends. This CDR3 is 13 amino acids long. The CDR3, as DNA: TGTGCCAGCACCCCGTTCGAACGAAACATTCAGTACTTC. Translated, it gives CASTPFERNIQYF.

This clonotype came up a few times. The V and J genes are TRBV15 and TRBJ2-7, with D hard to call. CDR3 length equals 14 residues. Germline V CDR1 and CDR2: LNHNV, YYDKDF (reference sequence). The V end lost 5 bases, the J end lost 0 bases, and 11 bases lay between the germline ends. DNA for the CDR3: TGTGCCACCAGCGCACAAAAGGGCTCCTACGAGCAGTACTTC. It is translated as CATSAQKGSYEQYF.